This T cell receptor beta chain was recovered during a study of blood T cell repertoires in COVID-19. This CDR3 has 14 residues. Germline V gene lookup returns CDR1 MGHRA and CDR2 YSYEKL. The V gene lost 4 bases and the J gene lost 2 bases, with 10 bases spanning the gap. Clones were sequenced by immunoSEQ multiplex PCR, and TCRdb holds only the in-frame ones, with some missing. The repertoire has some 180,000 clones, around four fifths of them found once; the top ten carry around 8.9%. This clone was detected only once. Sequencing used peripheral blood. This receptor was taken from a woman aged 80 or older with COVID-19, enrolled during active disease. The chain is built from TRBV4-1 and TRBJ2-3, with a tentative D call TRBD1 (5 bases). The CDR3 spells CASSRGRTTDTQYF. DNA of the CDR3: TGCGCCAGCAGCCGGGGCCGCACCACAGATACGCAGTATTTT.